The 11 T cell receptor beta chains reported below all come from one sample, sequenced in a study of immune heterogeneity within non-small cell lung tumors. Bulk tumor genomic DNA (600 ng per sample) served as template. Each primary tumor yielded several biopsies, collected far apart from one another at surgery. With untreated, newly diagnosed non-small cell lung cancer, the patients went on to undergo curative surgery. Multiplex PCR relied on 32 V and 13 J primers to amplify TCR beta CDR3. TCRdb reprocessed the multiplex PCR reads with MiXCR, giving one entry per CDR3 protein. There are under 7,000 distinct CDR3 sequences in the sample; 15% to 20% occur only once, and less than 4.5% lies in the top ten. What was sequenced was lung tumor tissue. The origin of the receptors is a man aged 35-49 years with non-small cell lung cancer.

The chain joins TRBV12-3 or TRBV12-4 to TRBJ2-7; D call uncertain. This CDR3 is 12 amino acids long. V gave up 3 bases and J gave up 3 bases, with 6 bases separating them. Here the CDR3 DNA reads TGTGCCAGCAGTTTTCCTAACTACGAGCAGTACTTC. Translation gives CASSFPNYEQYF.

By sample share, this clonotype is medium-sized (0.01 to 0.1%). This rearrangement joins TRBV2 to TRBJ2-7; D is ambiguous. The CDR3 sequence is 12 residues long. Trimming shortened V by 5 bases and J by 3 bases, and 8 bases separated the two germline ends. CDR1 and CDR2 (germline): SNHLY, FYNNEI. CDR3 coding DNA: TGTGCCAGCAGTACGAACCGCTACGAGCAGTACTTC. It yields the protein CASSTNRYEQYF.

This clonotype ranks as medium-sized. J is TRBJ1-2 and V is TRBV6-1; no clear D. V shed 0 bases and J shed 4 bases, with 9 bases lying between them. The CDR3 sequence is 14 residues long. The germline V gene encodes CDR1 MNHNS and CDR2 SASEGT. CDR3 DNA: TGTGCCAGCAGTGAAGCGTCGGAGGCCTATGGCTACACCTTC. Its protein is CASSEASEAYGYTF.

As for this clonotype: Being one base from a much bigger clone, this may be a read error. The chain recombines TRBV20-1 with TRBJ1-2, with D possibly matching TRBD1 (5 bases). Trimming cost V 0 bases and J 4 bases, with 9 bases left between them. Germline CDR1 and CDR2: DFQATT and SNEGSKA (reference sequence). The CDR3 totals 13 residues. The DNA of the CDR3 is TGCAGTGCTAGAGAGGGGCAGATCTATGGCTACACCTTC. Amino acid sequence: CSAREGQIYGYTF.

By share, this clonotype ranks as medium-sized. The chain joins TRBV27 to TRBJ2-1; D is perhaps TRBD1 (5 bases). V was pared by 6 bases and J by 0 bases, with 9 bases between. This CDR3 comprises 14 residues. Germline CDR1 MNHEY, CDR2 SMNVEV (reference sequence). CDR3 DNA: TGTGCCAGCAGATCACAGGTCTCCTACAATGAGCAGTTCTTC. It specifies CASRSQVSYNEQFF.

This clonotype qualifies as medium-sized (0.01 to 0.1%). The J gene is TRBJ1-1, the V gene TRBV3-1; D remains unclear. This CDR3 contains 11 residues. Deletions cut 3 bases from V and 5 bases from J, with 4 bases between. Germline V gene lookup returns CDR1 LGHDT and CDR2 YNNKEL (reference sequence). In DNA form, the CDR3 reads TGTGCCAGCAGCCACTCTACTGAAGCTTTCTTT. Encoded protein: CASSHSTEAFF.

This clonotype was observed a handful of times. J is TRBJ1-5 and V is TRBV6-2 or TRBV6-3, with D perhaps matching TRBD1 (5 bases). The CDR3 contains 14 residues. Trimming pared 5 bases from V and 4 bases from J, leaving 12 bases between. Germline assignment: CDR1 MNHEY and CDR2 SVGEGT. The CDR3 DNA is TGTGCCAGCAGTACCGGGACCCCAAATCAGCCCCAGCATTTT. It translates to CASSTGTPNQPQHF.

This clonotype is labeled medium-sized. The rearrangement joins TRBV24-1 to TRBJ2-4; D call uncertain. Trimming removed 0 bases from V and 6 bases from J, with 11 bases in between. The CDR3 covers 15 residues. CDR1 and CDR2 (germline): KGHDR, SFDVKD. The CDR3 region is CATSDLRVIGNIQYF. The CDR3 DNA reads as TGTGCCACCAGTGATTTGAGGGTCATAGGAAACATTCAGTACTTC.

Notes on this clonotype: This may arise from a read error, as a much more abundant clone is one base away. The gene calls are TRBV9 and TRBJ1-6; tentative D call: TRBD1 (6 bases). Germline V gene lookup returns CDR1 SGDLS and CDR2 YYNGEE. This CDR3 region has 16 residues. CDR3 residues: CASIVVDRPYNSPLHF. Here the CDR3 DNA reads TGTGCCAGCATCGTAGTGGACAGACCCTATAATTCACCCCTCCACTTT.

Note on this clonotype: A read error may be the cause here, since a much bigger clone is one base away. The chain employs TRBV7-2 and TRBJ2-1, with D unclear. The germline V gene has CDR1 SGHTA and CDR2 FQGNSA. The V end lost 5 bases, the J end lost 12 bases, and 17 bases lay between the germline ends. The CDR3 loop spans 13 amino acids. The CDR3: CASSPQRGAMQFF. In nucleotides, the CDR3 is TGTGCCAGCAGCCCCCAGCGAGGTGCTATGCAGTTCTTC.

A word on this clonotype: The CDR3 carries no conserved terminal phenylalanine or tryptophan, so it likely arises from a read error. The DNA is omitted, as the CDR3 cannot be located on it reliably, and the CDR3 follows TCRdb's listing. The rearrangement links TRBV2 to TRBJ2-3; the table calls TRBD2, which could not be checked here. The CDR3 numbers 17 amino acids, ends counted. CDR1 SNHLY and CDR2 FYNNEI come from the germline V gene. The chain's CDR3 is CASSQRRDGTYEQYFGP.